These 27 T cell receptor beta chains came from one sample sequenced in a study of response to subunit inactivated influenza vaccine. TCRdb re-called the RT-PCR reads through MiXCR, storing one row per CDR3 protein. The table records some 640,000 distinct CDR3 sequences, about 14% of them present only once. The sample in question was PBMCs from blood, obtained less than 15 days before vaccination. All receptors derive from a man aged 45 to 65 who received an inactivated influenza vaccine.

This clonotype occurred a few times. This chain uses TRBV7-2 with TRBJ2-1, with TRBD2 identical over 13 bases. The CDR3 sequence is 17 residues long. V lost 0 bases to trimming and J lost 9 bases; unmatched junction nucleotides: 8. From germline, CDR1 is SGHTA and CDR2 FQGNSA. The CDR3 bases are TGTGCCAGCAGCTTAGCCACTACTAGCGGGAGGGCCGCTGAGCAGTTCTTC. Translating it yields CASSLATTSGRAAEQFF.

The chain employs TRBV2 and TRBJ1-1; D unresolved. The CDR3 runs 14 residues. Trimming removed 6 bases at V and 6 bases at J, with 17 bases between. The germline gives CDR1 SNHLY, CDR2 FYNNEI. CDR3 coding DNA: TGTGCCAGCAGATCCCGGGCCCGTCCCGCTGAAGCTTTCTTT. Translated: CASRSRARPAEAFF.

CDR3 sequence (DNA): TGTGCCTGGAGTGTGATCGGGGGGACCACAGATACGCAGTATTTT. Amino acids: CAWSVIGGTTDTQYF. The chain uses TRBV30 and TRBJ2-3; 7 nucleotides align to TRBD2. This CDR3 comprises 15 residues. The V and J ends lost 0 bases and 2 bases, in that order; junction bases with no gene match: 5. In germline, CDR1 is GTSNPN, CDR2 SVGIG (reference sequence).

This chain uses TRBV11-1 with TRBJ2-1; 11 nucleotides line up with TRBD2. CDR3 length: 16 amino acids. V lost 5 bases, J lost 2 bases, and 5 bases stayed unmatched. CDR1 and CDR2 (germline): SGHAT, FQDESV (reference sequence). CDR3 in amino acids: CASSARLAGTYNEQFF. The CDR3 bases are TGTGCCAGCAGCGCGCGACTAGCGGGAACCTACAATGAGCAGTTCTTC.

The J gene is TRBJ1-2, the V gene TRBV7-2; 7 nucleotides align to TRBD1. This CDR3 is 15 amino acids long. CDR1 and CDR2 (germline): SGHTA, FQGNSA. J lost 5 bases, V lost 1 base, and 7 bases had no gene match. The CDR3 bases are TGTGCCAGCAGCTTAGAGCCAGGGGGGGTTTATGGCTACACCTTC. It translates to CASSLEPGGVYGYTF.

This clonotype was detected a few times. V gene TRBV29-1 combines with J gene TRBJ2-1; no reliable D call. The CDR3 totals 15 residues. The V end lost 0 bases, the J end lost 0 bases, and 9 bases lay between the germline ends. Germline CDR1 SQVTM, CDR2 ANQGSEA. The CDR3 region has the DNA TGCAGCGTTGAAGATGACTGGAGCTCCTACAATGAGCAGTTCTTC. Protein: CSVEDDWSSYNEQFF.

This clonotype was seen many times. This chain connects TRBV2 to TRBJ1-3; D call uncertain. The length of the CDR3 is 14 residues. CDR1 and CDR2 from the germline V gene are SNHLY and FYNNEI. Trimming left V 6 bases short and J 0 bases short, with 9 bases between. CDR3 amino acids: CASRYSLSGNTIYF. As DNA, the CDR3 is TGTGCCAGCAGGTACAGCCTCTCTGGAAACACCATATATTTT.

This clonotype was seen only a few times. The CDR3 reads CASSFQARFSEQFF. CDR3 sequence (DNA): TGTGCCAGCAGTTTCCAGGCCCGATTCAGTGAGCAGTTCTTC. This chain uses TRBV28 with TRBJ2-1; D is ambiguous. The CDR3 is 14 amino acids. The germline V and J ends were trimmed by 3 bases and 9 bases, with 15 bases remaining between them. CDR1 is MDHEN and CDR2 is SYDVKM in the germline V gene.

This clonotype has ten or more counts. The gene calls are TRBV18 and TRBJ1-2, with unresolved D. Between the trimmed V and J ends, which lost 6 bases and 4 bases, there was a span of 9 bases. Germline V lookup: CDR1 KGHSH, CDR2 LQKENI. CDR3 size: 12 residues. The DNA for the CDR3 is TGTGCCAGCTCCGTCGATGGCTATGGCTACACCTTC. Protein: CASSVDGYGYTF.

The rearrangement joins TRBV13 to TRBJ1-5; TRBD1 is a possible D gene (6 bases). CDR3 length equals 15 residues. The germline V gene encodes CDR1 PRHDT and CDR2 FYEKMQ (reference sequence). Deletions cut 4 bases from V and 10 bases from J, with 20 bases between. CDR3 sequence (DNA): TGTGCCAGCAGCTCCAGGGGACGGGGGATCAGCCCCCAGCATTTT. Protein product: CASSSRGRGISPQHF.

There are a few counts of this clonotype. This rearrangement joins TRBV2 to TRBJ2-5; tentatively, D is TRBD1 (5 bases). Germline CDR1 SNHLY, CDR2 FYNNEI. CDR3 length: 12 residues. V gave up 7 bases and J gave up 5 bases, with 11 bases separating them. CDR3 DNA sequence: TGTGCCAGCACTGTGGGGCTGGAGACCCAGTACTTC. Protein product: CASTVGLETQYF.

CDR3 bases: TGCAGCGCGGCCCCGGGCACTGAAGCTTTCTTT. Its protein is CSAAPGTEAFF. The V call is TRBV29-1, the J call TRBJ1-1; D gene uncertain. The CDR3 spans 11 residues. CDR1 and CDR2 (germline): SQVTM, ANQGSEA. Between the trimmed V and J ends, which lost 7 bases and 4 bases, there was a span of 10 bases.

This CDR3 reads CASTPGPGWEQFF. In nucleotides, the CDR3 is TGTGCCAGCACCCCCGGCCCGGGATGGGAGCAGTTCTTC. The chain recombines TRBV7-2 with TRBJ2-1, with D tentatively TRBD2 (5 bases). Germline CDR1 SGHTA, CDR2 FQGNSA. Trimming removed 7 bases at V and 10 bases at J, with 17 bases between. The CDR3 consists of 13 residues.

The chain combines TRBV11-1 with TRBJ2-1, with 9 positions matching TRBD2. Germline assignment: CDR1 SGHAT and CDR2 FQDESV (reference sequence). This CDR3 is 19 amino acids long. After removal of 0 bases from V and 6 bases from J, the junction contained 15 bases not matched to a gene. The CDR3 DNA is TGTGCCAGCAGCTTAGCGAAACTAACCACCGGGACTAGCCCCAATGAGCAGTTCTTC. This gives the protein CASSLAKLTTGTSPNEQFF. Full variable domain (missing parts from reference TRBV11-1 and TRBJ2-1): EAEVAQSPRYKITEKSQAVAFWCDPISGHATLYWYRQILGQGPELLVQFQDESVVDDSQLPKDRFSAERLKGVDSTLKIQPAELGDSAMYLCASSLAKLTTGTSPNEQFFGPGTRLTVL.

The chain combines TRBV20-1 with TRBJ2-3; 8 bases line up with TRBD1. After removal of 5 bases from V and 3 bases from J, the junction contained 7 bases not matched to a gene. CDR1 is DFQATT and CDR2 is SNEGSKA in the germline V gene (reference sequence). The CDR3 covers 14 residues. CDR3 coding DNA: TGCAGTGCTGCTGAACGGACAGGGACAGATACGCAGTATTTT. Protein sequence: CSAAERTGTDTQYF.

This clonotype was detected ten times or more. The chain employs TRBV3-1 and TRBJ2-1; the D is unclear. The germline gives CDR1 LGHDT, CDR2 YNNKEL (reference sequence). Trimming removed 1 base from V and 12 bases from J, with 10 bases in between. This CDR3 comprises 12 residues. CDR3 in DNA: TGTGCCAGCAGCCAAGCAAACATGGGGCAGTTCTTC. This sequence encodes CASSQANMGQFF.

This clonotype was seen a few times. CDR3 residues: CASSRGASSYNEQFF. The CDR3 coding sequence is TGTGCCAGCAGTCGAGGGGCCAGCTCCTACAATGAGCAGTTCTTC. The chain uses TRBV2 and TRBJ2-1; D is tentatively TRBD1 or TRBD2 (5 bases each). Germline lookup yields CDR1 SNHLY and CDR2 FYNNEI. V was clipped by 5 bases and J by 0 bases, with 11 bases between them. This CDR3 comprises 15 residues. The whole variable domain, remainder taken from reference TRBV2 and TRBJ2-1, is EPEVTQTPSHQVTQMGQEVILRCVPISNHLYFYWYRQILGQKVEFLVSFYNNEISEKSEIFDDQFSVERPDGSNFTLKIRSTKLEDSAMYFCASSRGASSYNEQFFGPGTRLTVL.

This clonotype showed up just a few times. The rearrangement uses TRBV7-9 and TRBJ2-5, with D possibly TRBD2 on 6 matching bases. The germline V gene has CDR1 SEHNR and CDR2 FQNEAQ (reference sequence). V lost 5 bases and J lost 7, with 11 bases in between. The length of the CDR3 is 12 residues. DNA for the CDR3: TGTGCCAGCAGCGGCCAGGGAGGGACCCAGTACTTC. This encodes CASSGQGGTQYF.

This clonotype occurred a few times. The chain combines TRBV6-1 with TRBJ1-5, with D possibly being TRBD1 (6 bases). The CDR3 length is 17 residues. CDR1 is MNHNS and CDR2 is SASEGT in the germline V gene. The germline V and J ends were trimmed by 6 bases and 9 bases, with 27 bases remaining between them. The CDR3 bases are TGTGCCAGCAGGCAGGGGCGGGGGGGGCCTAGCGGAGGGCCCCAGCATTTT. Translation gives CASRQGRGGPSGGPQHF.

The table lists this clonotype with many counts. The V and J genes are TRBV5-5 and TRBJ1-2, with D uncertain. The CDR3 consists of 13 residues. Germline-derived CDR1 and CDR2 are SGHKS and YYEKEE (reference sequence). V gave up 0 bases and J gave up 6 bases, with 9 bases separating them. Here the CDR3 reads CASSLVVGDGYTF. CDR3 DNA: TGTGCCAGCAGCTTGGTCGTCGGGGATGGCTACACCTTC. Combining the CDR3 with reference TRBV5-5 and TRBJ1-2 gives the whole variable domain DAGVTQSPTHLIKTRGQQVTLRCSPISGHKSVSWYQQVLGQGPQFIFQYYEKEERGRGNFPDRFSARQFPNYSSELNVNALLLGDSALYLCASSLVVGDGYTFGSGTRLTVV.

V and J are TRBV18 and TRBJ1-1; D is uncertain. The V and J ends lost 2 bases and 2 bases respectively, with 9 bases between them. The germline gives CDR1 KGHSH, CDR2 LQKENI. The CDR3 has 14 residues. In DNA form, the CDR3 reads TGTGCCAGCTCACCAAAAGGGAGAAACACTGAAGCTTTCTTT. This gives the protein CASSPKGRNTEAFF.

The chain recombines TRBV6-2 or TRBV6-3 with TRBJ1-1, with D perhaps matching TRBD1 (6 bases). The CDR3 runs 14 residues. CDR1 MNHEY and CDR2 SVGEGT come from the germline V gene. Between the trimmed V and J ends, which lost 3 bases and 5 bases, there was a span of 13 bases. CDR3 sequence (DNA): TGTGCCAGCAGTTATTTGGGGGCTGGTACTGAAGCTTTCTTT. Translated: CASSYLGAGTEAFF.

This clonotype was seen many times. The V gene is TRBV7-9, the J gene TRBJ2-1; 9 bases map to TRBD1. The CDR3 sequence is 13 residues long. Germline values: CDR1 SEHNR, CDR2 FQNEAQ (reference sequence). Losses at the gene ends were 7 bases for V and 4 bases for J; bases not matched to a gene: 2. The CDR3 nucleotides read TGTGCCAGCAACAGGGGGCAATACAATGAGCAGTTCTTC. Translated: CASNRGQYNEQFF.

The gene calls are TRBV7-9 and TRBJ2-1; D gene ambiguous. The germline CDR1 and CDR2 sequences are SEHNR and FQNEAQ (reference sequence). Trimming cost V 1 base and J 0 bases, with 13 bases left between them. The CDR3 contains 17 residues. The DNA of the CDR3 is TGTGCCAGCAGCTTAGTGTGGCAGCTTAGCTCCTACAATGAGCAGTTCTTC. Its protein product is CASSLVWQLSSYNEQFF.

There are a few counts of this clonotype. Here the CDR3 reads CASTMLAGRGVTNEQFF. In DNA, the CDR3 is TGTGCCAGCACCATGCTAGCGGGCCGGGGAGTTACCAATGAGCAGTTCTTC. The chain recombines TRBV11-2 with TRBJ2-1; 8 nucleotides align to TRBD2. Germline V gene data show CDR1 as SGHAT and CDR2 as FQNNGV. The J segment lost 6 bases and the V segment lost 7 bases, leaving 17 bases of the junction unmatched. The CDR3 runs to 17 residues.

V gene TRBV20-1 combines with J gene TRBJ1-6; TRBD1 is a possible D gene (5 bases). This CDR3 contains 17 residues. The germline V gene encodes CDR1 DFQATT and CDR2 SNEGSKA (reference sequence). Trimming cost V 0 bases and J 0 bases, with 12 bases left between them. The CDR3 loop is CSAREDPGHSYNSPLHF. The CDR3 coding sequence is TGCAGTGCTAGAGAGGATCCGGGGCACTCCTATAATTCACCCCTCCACTTT.

There are many counts of this clonotype. The rearrangement uses TRBV5-1 and TRBJ2-7, with D hard to call. V was clipped by 0 bases and J by 0 bases, with 4 bases between them. Germline lookup yields CDR1 SGHRS and CDR2 YFSETQ. There are 13 residues in the CDR3. CDR3 DNA sequence: TGCGCCAGCAGCTTGGCCCACTCCTACGAGCAGTACTTC. Residues: CASSLAHSYEQYF.